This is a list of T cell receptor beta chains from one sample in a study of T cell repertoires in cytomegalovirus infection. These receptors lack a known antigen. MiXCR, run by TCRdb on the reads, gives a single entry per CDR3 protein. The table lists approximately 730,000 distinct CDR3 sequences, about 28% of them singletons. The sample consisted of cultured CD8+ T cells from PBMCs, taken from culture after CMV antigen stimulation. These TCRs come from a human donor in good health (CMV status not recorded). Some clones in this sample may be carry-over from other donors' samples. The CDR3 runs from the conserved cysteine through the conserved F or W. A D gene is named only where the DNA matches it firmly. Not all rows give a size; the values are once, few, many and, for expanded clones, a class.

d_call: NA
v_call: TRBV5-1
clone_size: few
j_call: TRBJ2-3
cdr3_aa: CASSSEGSSTDTQYF
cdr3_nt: TGCGCCAGCAGCTCGGAAGGATCCAGCACAGATACGCAGTATTTT

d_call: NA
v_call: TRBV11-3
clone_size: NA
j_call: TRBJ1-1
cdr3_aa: CASSRRSDTEAFF
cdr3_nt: TGTGCCAGCAGCCGTCGGTCGGACACTGAAGCTTTCTTT

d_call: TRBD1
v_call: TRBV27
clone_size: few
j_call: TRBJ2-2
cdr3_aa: CASSGRQGSNTGELFF
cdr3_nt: TGTGCCAGCAGTGGTCGACAGGGATCGAACACCGGGGAGCTGTTTTTT

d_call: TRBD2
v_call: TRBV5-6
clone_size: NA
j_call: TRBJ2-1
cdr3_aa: CASSAFSSGSHNEQFF
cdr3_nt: TGTGCCAGCAGCGCCTTCTCTAGCGGGTCTCACAATGAGCAGTTCTTC

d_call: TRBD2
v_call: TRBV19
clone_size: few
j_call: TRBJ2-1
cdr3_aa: CASSPLAGGLMNEQFF
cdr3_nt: TGTGCCAGTAGTCCCTTAGCGGGGGGTCTAATGAATGAACAGTTCTTC

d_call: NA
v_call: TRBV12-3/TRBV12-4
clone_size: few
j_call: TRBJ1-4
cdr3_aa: CASSSTGLSEKLFF
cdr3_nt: TGTGCCAGCAGCTCCACGGGACTTAGTGAAAAACTGTTTTTT

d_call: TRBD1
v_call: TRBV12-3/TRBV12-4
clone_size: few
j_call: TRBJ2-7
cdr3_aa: CASSGDRRGSYEQYF
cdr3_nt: TGTGCCAGCAGTGGGGACAGGAGGGGGTCCTACGAGCAGTACTTC

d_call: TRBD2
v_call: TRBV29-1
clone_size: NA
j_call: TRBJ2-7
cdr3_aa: CSVGGVYEQYF
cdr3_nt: TGCAGCGTGGGGGGGGTCTACGAGCAGTACTTC

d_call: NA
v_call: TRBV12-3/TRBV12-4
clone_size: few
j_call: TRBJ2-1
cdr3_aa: CASSTFGLFYNEQFF
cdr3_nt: TGTGCCAGCTCCACCTTCGGACTATTCTACAATGAGCAGTTCTTC

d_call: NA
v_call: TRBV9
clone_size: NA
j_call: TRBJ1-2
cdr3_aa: CASSGSFATF
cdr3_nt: TGTGCCAGCAGCGGTAGTTTTGCGACCTTC

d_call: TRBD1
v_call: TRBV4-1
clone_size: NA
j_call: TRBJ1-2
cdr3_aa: CASSLLTGIDYTF
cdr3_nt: TGCGCCAGCAGCCTTCTGACAGGGATTGACTACACCTTC

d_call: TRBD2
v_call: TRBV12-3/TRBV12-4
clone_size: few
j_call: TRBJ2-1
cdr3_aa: CASSWGLVGNEQFF
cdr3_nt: TGTGCCAGCAGTTGGGGACTAGTGGGGAATGAGCAGTTCTTC

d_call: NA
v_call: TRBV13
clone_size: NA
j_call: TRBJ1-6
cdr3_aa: CASSGPDSPLHF
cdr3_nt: TGTGCCAGCAGCGGTCCGGATTCACCCCTCCACTTT

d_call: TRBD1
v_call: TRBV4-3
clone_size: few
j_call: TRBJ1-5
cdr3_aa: CASSQSMTGNQPQHF
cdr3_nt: TGCGCCAGCAGCCAATCAATGACAGGGAATCAGCCCCAGCATTTT

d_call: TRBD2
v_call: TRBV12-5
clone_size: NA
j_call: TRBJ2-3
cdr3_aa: CASTSGVLTDTQYF
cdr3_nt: TGTGCTAGTACGAGCGGGGTACTCACAGATACGCAGTATTTT

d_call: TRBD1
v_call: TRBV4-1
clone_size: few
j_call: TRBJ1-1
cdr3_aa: CASSPGGVSTEAFF
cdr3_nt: TGCGCCAGCAGCCCAGGGGGCGTGAGCACTGAAGCTTTCTTT

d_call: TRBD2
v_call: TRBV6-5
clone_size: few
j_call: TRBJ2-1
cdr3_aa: CASRERLAGGGEQFF
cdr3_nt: TGTGCCAGCAGGGAAAGGCTAGCGGGGGGCGGTGAGCAGTTCTTC

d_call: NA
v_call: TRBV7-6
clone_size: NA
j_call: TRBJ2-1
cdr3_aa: CASNSPGSHYNEQFF
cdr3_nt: TGTGCCAGCAACTCTCCCGGGTCTCACTACAATGAGCAGTTCTTC

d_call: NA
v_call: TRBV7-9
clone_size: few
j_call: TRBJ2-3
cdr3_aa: CASSSRRGAVTDTQYF
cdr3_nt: TGTGCCAGCAGCTCCCGCAGGGGGGCTGTCACAGATACGCAGTATTTT

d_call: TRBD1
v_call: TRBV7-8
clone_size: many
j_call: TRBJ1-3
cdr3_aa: CASSLAGQGGNTIYF
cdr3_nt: TGTGCCAGCAGCTTAGCGGGACAGGGAGGAAACACCATATATTTT

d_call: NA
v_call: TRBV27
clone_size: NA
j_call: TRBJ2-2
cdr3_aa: CASTRGSPNTGELFF
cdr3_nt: TGTGCCAGCACGAGGGGATCCCCGAACACCGGGGAGCTGTTTTTT

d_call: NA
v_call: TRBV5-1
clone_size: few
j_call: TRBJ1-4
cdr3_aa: CASSLDEFDATNEKLFF
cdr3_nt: TGCGCCAGCAGCTTGGATGAATTCGACGCAACTAATGAAAAACTGTTTTTT

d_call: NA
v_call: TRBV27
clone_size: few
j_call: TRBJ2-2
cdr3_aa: CASRVGVGTGELFF
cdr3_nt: TGTGCCAGCAGAGTGGGGGTAGGGACCGGGGAGCTGTTTTTT

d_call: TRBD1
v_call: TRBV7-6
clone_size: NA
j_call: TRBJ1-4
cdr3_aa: CTITTGSNEKLFF
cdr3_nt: TGTACCATAACGACAGGGTCTAATGAAAAACTGTTTTTT

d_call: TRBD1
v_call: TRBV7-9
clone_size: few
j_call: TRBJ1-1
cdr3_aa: CASSEGQGAGGTEAFF
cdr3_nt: TGTGCCAGCAGCGAGGGACAGGGGGCAGGTGGCACTGAAGCTTTCTTT

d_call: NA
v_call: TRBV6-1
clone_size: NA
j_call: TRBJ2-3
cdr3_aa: CASKYGDTQYF
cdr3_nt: TGTGCCAGCAAGTACGGGGATACGCAGTATTTT

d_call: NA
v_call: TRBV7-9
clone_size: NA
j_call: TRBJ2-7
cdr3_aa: CASSLDAGYEQYF
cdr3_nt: TGTGCCAGCAGCTTAGACGCCGGGTACGAGCAGTACTTC

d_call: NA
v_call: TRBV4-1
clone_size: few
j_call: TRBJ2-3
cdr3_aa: CASSQETYVGTDTQYF
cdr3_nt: TGCGCCAGCAGCCAAGAGACTTACGTCGGGACAGATACGCAGTATTTT

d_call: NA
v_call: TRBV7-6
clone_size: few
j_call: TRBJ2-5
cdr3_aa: CASSYGGAPQETQYF
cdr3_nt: TGTGCCAGCAGCTATGGGGGGGCACCTCAAGAGACCCAGTACTTC

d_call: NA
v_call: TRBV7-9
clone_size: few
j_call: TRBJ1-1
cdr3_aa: CASSLKGLRYGSTEAFF
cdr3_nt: TGTGCCAGCAGCCTAAAGGGACTTCGGTATGGGAGCACTGAAGCTTTCTTT

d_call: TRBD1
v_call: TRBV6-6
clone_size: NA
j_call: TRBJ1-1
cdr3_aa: CASSSGQVDLATEAFF
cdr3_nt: TGTGCCAGCAGCTCCGGACAGGTCGACCTAGCCACTGAAGCTTTCTTT

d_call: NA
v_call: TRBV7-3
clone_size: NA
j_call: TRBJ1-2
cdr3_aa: CASSLKEGPIGKPRDGYTF
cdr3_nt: TGTGCCAGCAGCTTAAAGGAAGGGCCCATCGGAAAACCAAGGGATGGCTACACCTTC

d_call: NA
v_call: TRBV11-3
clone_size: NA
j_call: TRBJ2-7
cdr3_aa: CASSSEGGSGEQYF
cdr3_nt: TGTGCCAGCAGCTCGGAGGGAGGTTCTGGCGAGCAGTACTTC

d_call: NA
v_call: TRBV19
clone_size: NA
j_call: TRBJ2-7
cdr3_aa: CASSMGLSPYEQYF
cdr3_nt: TGTGCCAGTAGTATGGGCCTCTCCCCCTACGAGCAGTACTTC

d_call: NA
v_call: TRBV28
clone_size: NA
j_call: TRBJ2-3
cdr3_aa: CASSLVLTGEVADTQYF
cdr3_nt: TGTGCCAGCAGTTTAGTTCTAACAGGGGAGGTGGCAGATACGCAGTATTTT

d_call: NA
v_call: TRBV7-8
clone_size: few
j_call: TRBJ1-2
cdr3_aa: CASSFGGAGYYGYTF
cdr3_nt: TGTGCCAGCAGCTTTGGGGGAGCAGGATACTATGGCTACACCTTC

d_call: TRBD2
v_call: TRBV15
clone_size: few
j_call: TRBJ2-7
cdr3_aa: CATSRDRLAGDGDLNEQYF
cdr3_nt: TGTGCCACCAGCAGAGATAGACTAGCGGGAGATGGAGATCTTAACGAGCAGTACTTC

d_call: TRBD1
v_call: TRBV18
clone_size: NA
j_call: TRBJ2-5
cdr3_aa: CASSPLRQGLEETQYF
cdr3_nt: TGTGCCAGCTCACCACTACGACAGGGATTGGAAGAGACCCAGTACTTC

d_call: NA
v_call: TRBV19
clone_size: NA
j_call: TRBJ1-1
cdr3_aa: CASSSPRRGLDTEAFF
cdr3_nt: TGTGCCAGTAGTTCCCCCCGGCGAGGGCTTGACACTGAAGCTTTCTTT

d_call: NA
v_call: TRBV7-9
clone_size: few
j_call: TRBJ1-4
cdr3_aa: CASSFSARVSKATNEKLFF
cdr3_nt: TGTGCCAGCAGCTTTTCCGCCAGGGTTTCGAAGGCAACTAATGAAAAACTGTTTTTT

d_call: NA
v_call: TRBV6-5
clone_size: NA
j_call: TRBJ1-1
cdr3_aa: CASSYGQTPNTEAFF
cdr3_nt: TGTGCCAGCAGTTACGGACAGACTCCGAACACTGAAGCTTTCTTT

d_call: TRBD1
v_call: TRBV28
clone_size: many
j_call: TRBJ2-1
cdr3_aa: CASSPLFGSDRVTYNEQFF
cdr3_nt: TGTGCCAGCAGTCCCCTTTTCGGCTCGGACAGGGTCACCTACAATGAGCAGTTCTTC

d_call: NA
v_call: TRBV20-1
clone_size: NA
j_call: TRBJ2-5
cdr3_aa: CSARPQGLYETQYF
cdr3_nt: TGCAGTGCTAGGCCCCAGGGGTTATACGAGACCCAGTACTTC

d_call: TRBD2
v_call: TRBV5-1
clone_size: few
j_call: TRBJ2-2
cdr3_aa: CASSLDPAGGDTGELFF
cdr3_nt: TGCGCCAGCAGCTTGGATCCCGCGGGGGGAGATACCGGGGAGCTGTTTTTT

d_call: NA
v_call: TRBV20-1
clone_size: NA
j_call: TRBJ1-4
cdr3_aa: CSAKRSAGSNEKLFF
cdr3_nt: TGCAGTGCTAAGAGGTCGGCAGGGAGTAATGAAAAACTGTTTTTT

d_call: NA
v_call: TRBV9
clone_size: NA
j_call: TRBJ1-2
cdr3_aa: CASSGTGREDSYGYTF
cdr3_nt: TGTGCCAGCAGCGGGACGGGCAGGGAAGATTCCTATGGCTACACCTTC

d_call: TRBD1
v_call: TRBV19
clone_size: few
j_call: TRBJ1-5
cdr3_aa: CASSIARGQLNQPQHF
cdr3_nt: TGTGCCAGTAGTATAGCTCGGGGACAGCTCAATCAGCCCCAGCATTTT